Listed below are T cell receptor beta chains from one sample, sequenced in a study of a mutant IDH1 vaccine in newly diagnosed glioma. These receptors lack a known antigen. Only in-frame clones appear in the TCRdb table, and some are missing; sequencing was by immunoSEQ multiplex PCR. The sample yields roughly 32,000 clones, 65% to 85% seen once. Material: PBMCs, obtained from a glioma patient whose treatment included an IDH1 peptide vaccine. The source is a woman aged 30 to 39 with glioma. Some clones in this sample may be carry-over from other donors' samples. Each CDR3 is given with its conserved first and last residue. Each record gives: D gene, J gene, V gene, clone size, CDR3 protein, CDR3 DNA. A D gene is named only where the DNA matches it firmly. Clone size appears in some rows only: once, few, many, or a class for an expanded clone.

NA | TRBJ2-7 | TRBV2 | NA | CASRAESSYEQYF | TGTGCCAGCAGGGCAGAAAGTTCCTACGAGCAGTACTTC
TRBD2 | TRBJ2-3 | TRBV7-8 | once | CASSLGVAGLDTQYF | TGTGCCAGCAGCTTAGGGGTAGCGGGATTAGATACGCAGTATTTT
NA | TRBJ1-2 | TRBV6-5 | NA | CASSYSAIHYGYTF | TGTGCCAGCAGTTACTCAGCGATTCACTATGGCTACACCTTC
TRBD2 | TRBJ2-1 | TRBV19 | few | CASSMELAVDYNEQFF | TGTGCCAGTAGTATGGAACTAGCGGTAGATTACAATGAGCAGTTCTTC
TRBD1 | TRBJ1-4 | TRBV4-1 | NA | CASSQQGTGGGDNEKLFF | TGCGCCAGCAGCCAGCAGGGGACAGGGGGCGGGGATAATGAAAAACTGTTTTTT
NA | TRBJ2-7 | TRBV7-9 | NA | CASSFRDDEQYF | TGTGCCAGCAGCTTCAGGGACGACGAGCAGTACTTC
TRBD1 | TRBJ2-7 | TRBV2 | few | CASRDRGRDEQYF | TGTGCCAGCAGGGACAGGGGAAGGGACGAGCAGTACTTC
NA | TRBJ2-7 | TRBV29-1 | once | CSVEDRGRVGYEQYF | TGCAGCGTTGAAGATCGGGGCAGGGTAGGCTACGAGCAGTACTTC
TRBD2 | TRBJ2-1 | TRBV19 | medium-sized | CASSRTSGSYNEQFF | TGTGCCAGTAGCCGGACTAGCGGGTCCTACAATGAGCAGTTCTTC
TRBD2 | TRBJ2-1 | TRBV30 | NA | CAESSGTYNEQFF | TGTGCCGAATCTAGCGGTACCTACAATGAGCAGTTCTTC
NA | TRBJ2-1 | TRBV7-2 | NA | CASMPGLIYNEQFF | TGTGCCAGCATGCCGGGACTGATCTACAATGAGCAGTTCTTC